This section outlines one TCR beta chain sequence together with its context. This entry comes from a study of blood T cell repertoires in COVID-19. Background on the study: Samples representing acute and convalescent COVID-19 were sourced from the United States, Italy and Spain. T cells, B-cell-depleted T cells, or PBMCs provided the cDNA or gDNA that served as material.

Original data processing: Estimation of nucleated cell counts was performed using reference gene primer amplification. The repertoire was sequenced with immunoSEQ multiplex PCR; TCRdb's copy has only in-frame clones and lacks some. That table furnishes V, J and clone size, whereas the DNA furnished D and trimming. Among roughly 100,000 clones listed, 84% were seen once. The V and J ends lost 5 bases and 2 bases respectively, with 16 bases between them. Germline assignment: CDR1 SGHTA and CDR2 FQGNSA. The CDR3 is 15 amino acids. J is TRBJ2-7 and V is TRBV7-2, with TRBD2 as a possible D gene (5 bases). The receptor comes from a human donor in a cohort sampled during active or convalescent COVID-19. The sequencing input was peripheral blood. CDR3 amino acids: CASSPGGSPTYEQYF. The CDR3 bases are TGTGCCAGCAGCCCCGGAGGCTCGCCAACCTACGAGCAGTACTTC. Full variable domain (remainder filled in from reference TRBV7-2 and TRBJ2-7): GAGVSQSPSNKVTEKGKDVELRCDPISGHTALYWYRQSLGQGLEFLIYFQGNSAPDKSGLPSDRFSAERTGGSVSTLTIQRTQQEDSAVYLCASSPGGSPTYEQYFGPGTRLTVT.